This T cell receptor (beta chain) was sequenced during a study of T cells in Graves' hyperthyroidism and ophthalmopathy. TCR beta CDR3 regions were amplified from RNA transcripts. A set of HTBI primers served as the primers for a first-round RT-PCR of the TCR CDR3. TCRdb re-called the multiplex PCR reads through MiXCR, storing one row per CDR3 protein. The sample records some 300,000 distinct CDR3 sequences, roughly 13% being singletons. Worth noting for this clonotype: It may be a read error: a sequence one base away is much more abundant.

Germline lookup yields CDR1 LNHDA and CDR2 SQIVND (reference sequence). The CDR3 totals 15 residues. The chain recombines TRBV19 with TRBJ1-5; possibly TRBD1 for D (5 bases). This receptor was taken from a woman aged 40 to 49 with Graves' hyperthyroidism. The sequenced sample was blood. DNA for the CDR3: TGTGCCAGCACCACGGGGGAATCCTTTAATCGGCCCCAGCATTTT. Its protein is CASTTGESFNRPQHF.